The 20 T cell receptor beta chains reported below all come from one sample, sequenced in a study of siplizumab effects on memory and regulatory T cells. Sequenced by immunoSEQ multiplex PCR; TCRdb stores in-frame clones only, minus some. The data show some 100,000 clones, about 96% seen once. The sequenced sample was naive CD4+ T cells sorted from blood. The source is a human donor in good health.

This sequence joins TRBV5-1 and TRBJ2-3; perhaps TRBD2 as D (6 bases). This CDR3 comprises 15 residues. Germline-derived CDR1 and CDR2 are SGHRS and YFSETQ. Between the trimmed V and J ends, which lost 0 bases and 2 bases, there was a span of 10 bases. This CDR3 reads CASSLVSGPTDTQYF. CDR3 sequence (DNA): TGCGCCAGCAGCTTGGTTAGCGGACCCACAGATACGCAGTATTTT.

The gene calls are TRBV7-3 and TRBJ1-2; perhaps TRBD1 as D (6 bases). The V and J ends lost 2 bases and 3 bases respectively, with 7 bases between them. The germline gives CDR1 SGHTA, CDR2 FQGTGA. The CDR3 consists of 13 residues. The CDR3 reads CASSLHRDYGYTF. The CDR3 DNA sequence: TGTGCCAGCAGCTTACACAGGGACTATGGCTACACCTTC. The whole variable domain, filled in from reference TRBV7-3 and TRBJ1-2, reads GAGVSQTPSNKVTEKGKYVELRCDPISGHTALYWYRQSLGQGPEFLIYFQGTGAADDSGLPNDRFFAVRPEGSVSTLKIQRTERGDSAVYLCASSLHRDYGYTFGSGTRLTVV.

The CDR3 spells CASSEGHRGLFNTEAFF. The DNA of the CDR3 is TGTGCCAGCAGTGAAGGGCACAGGGGGCTGTTTAACACTGAAGCTTTCTTT. The chain couples TRBV6-1 to TRBJ1-1; 9 bases map to TRBD1. Germline V gene data show CDR1 as MNHNS and CDR2 as SASEGT. CDR3 length: 17 residues. V lost 1 base, J lost 2 bases, and 8 bases stayed unmatched.

V gene TRBV18 combines with J gene TRBJ1-5, with D hard to call. The CDR3 is 13 amino acids. Germline loops: CDR1 KGHSH, CDR2 LQKENI. Deletions cut 3 bases from V and 7 bases from J, with 10 bases between. The CDR3: CASSPGTGQPQHF. The CDR3 coding sequence is TGTGCCAGCTCACCGGGTACGGGACAGCCCCAGCATTTT.

The chain has TRBV5-4 and TRBJ2-3; D possibly corresponds to TRBD2 (6 bases). Trimming left V 2 bases short and J 0 bases short, with 10 bases between. Germline values: CDR1 SGHNT, CDR2 YYREEE (reference sequence). This CDR3 has 15 amino acids. CDR3 coding DNA: TGTGCCAGCAGCTTTGGTCGGGGGAGCACAGATACGCAGTATTTT. Its translation is CASSFGRGSTDTQYF.

V gene TRBV6-1 combines with J gene TRBJ2-5; 8 nucleotides line up with TRBD1. The CDR3 runs 14 residues. Germline values: CDR1 MNHNS, CDR2 SASEGT. V was pared by 6 bases and J by 2 bases, with 5 bases of the junction left unmatched. CDR3 protein: CASSTGGSQETQYF. The CDR3 DNA is TGTGCCAGCAGCACAGGGGGTTCTCAAGAGACCCAGTACTTC.

The chain uses TRBV30 and TRBJ2-3; D may be TRBD1 or TRBD2 (6 bases each). This CDR3 is built from 17 residues. Trimming removed 2 bases at V and 4 bases at J, with 22 bases between. The germline V gene has CDR1 GTSNPN and CDR2 SVGIG (reference sequence). CDR3 residues: CAWSRLGGTSGPDTQYF. The CDR3 nucleotides are TGTGCCTGGAGTAGACTAGGGGGTACCTCGGGTCCAGATACGCAGTATTTT.

The V call is TRBV7-2, the J call TRBJ2-5, with 7 positions matching TRBD2. Germline V lookup: CDR1 SGHTA, CDR2 FQGNSA. The V and J ends lost 0 bases and 2 bases, in that order; junction bases with no gene match: 0. This CDR3 is 14 amino acids long. The CDR3 sequence: CASSLAGGQETQYF. CDR3 nucleotides: TGTGCCAGCAGCTTAGCGGGGGGGCAAGAGACCCAGTACTTC.

V gene TRBV6-5 combines with J gene TRBJ1-5; possibly TRBD1 for D (5 bases). Trimming pared 7 bases from V and 3 bases from J, leaving 16 bases between. The CDR3 totals 15 residues. From germline, CDR1 is MNHEY and CDR2 SVGAGI. CDR3 region: CASKRDSLDNQPQHF. CDR3 nucleotide sequence: TGTGCCAGCAAACGGGACTCCCTCGACAATCAGCCCCAGCATTTT.

The chain uses TRBV9 and TRBJ2-7; TRBD1 might be the D (5 bases). V was pared by 3 bases and J by 7 bases, with 23 bases between. CDR1 SGDLS and CDR2 YYNGEE come from the germline V gene. The CDR3 runs 16 residues. The CDR3: CASSGDSNRLLWEQYF. The CDR3 nucleotides are TGTGCCAGCAGCGGTGACAGCAACCGCTTACTATGGGAGCAGTACTTC.

The rearrangement joins TRBV10-3 to TRBJ1-5, with D possibly matching TRBD1 (6 bases). The CDR3 runs to 19 residues. The V gene's germline CDR1 is ENHRY and CDR2 SYGVKD. The V and J ends lost 8 bases and 3 bases respectively, with 29 bases between them. The CDR3 region is CAIPRRPPPAGQINQPQHF. In nucleotides, the CDR3 is TGTGCCATCCCCCGAAGACCACCCCCCGCGGGACAAATCAATCAGCCCCAGCATTTT.

CDR3 sequence reads: CASSWTGANEKLFF. CDR3 nucleotide sequence: TGTGCCAGCAGCTGGACAGGGGCTAATGAAAAACTGTTTTTT. The V call is TRBV7-9, the J call TRBJ1-4; 9 bases are a match to TRBD1. CDR1 and CDR2 from the germline V gene are SEHNR and FQNEAQ (reference sequence). The CDR3 sequence is 14 residues long. V was clipped by 4 bases and J by 3 bases; unmatched bases: 0.

This chain links TRBV5-8 with TRBJ2-5; the match to TRBD1 covers 7 bases. Trimming at V came to 4 bases and at J to 1 base, leaving 4 bases not matched to a gene. The CDR3 covers 14 residues. CDR1 and CDR2 (germline): SGHTS, YDEGEE. DNA for the CDR3: TGTGCCAGCAGCATGGGACAGATCCAAGAGACCCAGTACTTC. It yields the protein CASSMGQIQETQYF.

In its sample, this clone was seen once. The chain carries TRBV6-5 and TRBJ1-4; D remains unclear. With 4 bases removed from V and 7 bases from J, the gap between germline ends came to 16 bases. Germline CDR1 MNHEY, CDR2 SVGAGI. The CDR3 spans 15 residues. As DNA, the CDR3 is TGTGCCAGCAGTTCGACCTCTTTCCGGGGTGAAAAACTGTTTTTT. Protein: CASSSTSFRGEKLFF.

The chain carries TRBV30 and TRBJ1-5; no reliable D call. Germline assignment: CDR1 GTSNPN and CDR2 SVGIG (reference sequence). The length of the CDR3 is 17 residues. V lost 4 bases and J 0 bases, leaving 19 bases between the germline ends. The CDR3 nucleotides are TGTGCCTGGACAAAAACCAAATACAGCCGTAGCAATCAGCCCCAGCATTTT. It is translated as CAWTKTKYSRSNQPQHF.

The rearrangement joins TRBV7-8 to TRBJ1-2, with D hard to call. The CDR3 spans 14 residues. Germline-derived CDR1 and CDR2 are SGHVS and FQNEAQ. Between the trimmed V and J ends, which lost 5 bases and 2 bases, there was a span of 12 bases. CDR3 bases: TGTGCCAGCAGCCCCTCCCGGGTGAACTATGGCTACACCTTC. Residues: CASSPSRVNYGYTF. Using reference TRBV7-8 and TRBJ1-2 for the parts outside the CDR3, the full variable domain is GAGVSQSPRYKVAKRGQDVALRCDPISGHVSLFWYQQALGQGPEFLTYFQNEAQLDKSGLPSDRFFAERPEGSVSTLKIQRTQQEDSAVYLCASSPSRVNYGYTFGSGTRLTVV.

The chain is built from TRBV7-2 and TRBJ2-3; 14 bases match TRBD2. V dropped 7 bases and J dropped 5; count of bases not matched to a gene: 8. The V gene's germline CDR1 is SGHTA and CDR2 FQGNSA. The CDR3 extends over 16 amino acids. CDR3: CASNSGLAGVGDTQYF. The CDR3 coding sequence is TGTGCCAGCAATTCGGGACTAGCGGGGGTTGGAGATACGCAGTATTTT. The full variable domain, with the rest looked up from reference TRBV7-2 and TRBJ2-3, is GAGVSQSPSNKVTEKGKDVELRCDPISGHTALYWYRQSLGQGLEFLIYFQGNSAPDKSGLPSDRFSAERTGGSVSTLTIQRTQQEDSAVYLCASNSGLAGVGDTQYFGPGTRLTVL.

The J gene is TRBJ1-2, the V gene TRBV19, with 9 bases that match TRBD1. Germline CDR1 LNHDA, CDR2 SQIVND (reference sequence). V trimming: 1 base; J trimming: 4 bases; junction bases outside the gene matches: 7. CDR3 length: 16 amino acids. The CDR3 reads CASSIVGTGYGYGYTF. Here the CDR3 DNA reads TGTGCCAGTAGTATAGTTGGGACAGGGTATGGCTATGGCTACACCTTC.

The CDR3, as DNA: TGTGCCAGCACCCCGCGGGGGCAAGTTGTAGAGACCCAGTACTTC. Translating it yields CASTPRGQVVETQYF. The chain has TRBV5-6 and TRBJ2-5, with a possible D match to TRBD2 (7 bases). CDR3 size: 15 residues. The V gene lost 6 bases and the J gene lost 4 bases, with 19 bases spanning the gap. Germline V gene sequence: CDR1 SGHDT, CDR2 YYEEEE.

This rearrangement joins TRBV7-9 to TRBJ1-2; TRBD1 agrees at 9 bases. The CDR3 runs 16 residues. Unmatched junction bases numbered 14, after V lost 5 bases and J lost 7 bases. From germline, CDR1 is SEHNR and CDR2 FQNEAQ (reference sequence). CDR3 in amino acids: CASSPRGIRTGAGYTF. Here the CDR3 DNA reads TGTGCCAGCAGCCCAAGGGGTATCCGGACAGGGGCTGGCTACACCTTC.